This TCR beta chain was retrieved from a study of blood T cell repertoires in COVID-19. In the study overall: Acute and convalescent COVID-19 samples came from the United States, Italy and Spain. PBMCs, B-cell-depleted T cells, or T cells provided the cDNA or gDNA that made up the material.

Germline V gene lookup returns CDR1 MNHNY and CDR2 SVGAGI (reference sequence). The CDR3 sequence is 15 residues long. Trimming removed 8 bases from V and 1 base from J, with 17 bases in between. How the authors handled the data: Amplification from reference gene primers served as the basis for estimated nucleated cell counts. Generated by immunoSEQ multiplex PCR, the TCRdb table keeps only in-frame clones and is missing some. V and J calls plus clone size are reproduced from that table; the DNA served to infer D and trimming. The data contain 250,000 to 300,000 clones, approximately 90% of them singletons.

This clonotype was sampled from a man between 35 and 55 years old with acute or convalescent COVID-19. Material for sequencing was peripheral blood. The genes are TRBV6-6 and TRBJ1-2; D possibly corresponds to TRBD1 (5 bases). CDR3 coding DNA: TGTGCCAGCTGGGGGGAGCCTTTCCTTAACTATGGCTACACCTTC. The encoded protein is CASWGEPFLNYGYTF.